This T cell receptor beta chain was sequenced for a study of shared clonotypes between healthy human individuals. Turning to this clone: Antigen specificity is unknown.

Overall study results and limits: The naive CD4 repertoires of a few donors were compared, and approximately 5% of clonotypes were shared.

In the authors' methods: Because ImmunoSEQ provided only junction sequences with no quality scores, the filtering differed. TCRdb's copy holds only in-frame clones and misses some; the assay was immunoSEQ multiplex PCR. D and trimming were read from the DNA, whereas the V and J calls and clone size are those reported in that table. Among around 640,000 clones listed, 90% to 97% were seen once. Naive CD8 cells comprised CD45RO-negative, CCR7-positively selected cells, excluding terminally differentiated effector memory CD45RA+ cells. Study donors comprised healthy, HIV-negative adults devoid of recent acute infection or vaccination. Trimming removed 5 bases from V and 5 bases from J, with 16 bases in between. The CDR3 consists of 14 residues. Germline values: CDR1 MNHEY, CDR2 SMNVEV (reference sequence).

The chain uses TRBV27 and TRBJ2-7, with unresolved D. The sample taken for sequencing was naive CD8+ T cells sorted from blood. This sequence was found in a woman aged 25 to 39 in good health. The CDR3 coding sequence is TGTGCCAGCAGTCAGGACCTCAAGCTCCACGAGCAGTACTTC. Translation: CASSQDLKLHEQYF.